These 27 T cell receptor beta chains were all obtained from the same sample, sequenced in a study of identical twins. Each CDR3 protein is one row after TCRdb ran MiXCR on the 5' RACE reads. The data show about 220,000 distinct CDR3 sequences, 6.5% to 8.5% seen once. A further study also used this sample, focusing on yellow fever vaccine responses in identical twins.

Sequenced material: memory (CD45RO+) T cells sorted from blood. These TCRs come from a young woman in good health.

The rearrangement joins TRBV6-1 to TRBJ1-1; 9 nucleotides line up with TRBD1. Germline V CDR1 and CDR2: MNHNS, SASEGT. The J segment lost 6 bases and the V segment lost 7 bases, leaving 3 bases of the junction unmatched. The CDR3 runs 12 residues. The CDR3 sequence is CASNRQGAEAFF. CDR3 in DNA: TGTGCCAGCAACCGACAGGGGGCTGAAGCTTTCTTT.

This sequence joins TRBV7-2 and TRBJ2-3; no definite D call. The V end was cut by 5 bases, the J end by 9 bases, with 18 bases between. This CDR3 contains 14 residues. Germline V gene sequence: CDR1 SGHTA, CDR2 FQGNSA. The CDR3 DNA is TGTGCCAGCAGCCCCCCCCTCCGACTTGAAACGCAGTATTTT. Residues: CASSPPLRLETQYF. The whole variable domain, filled in from reference TRBV7-2 and TRBJ2-3, reads GAGVSQSPSNKVTEKGKDVELRCDPISGHTALYWYRQSLGQGLEFLIYFQGNSAPDKSGLPSDRFSAERTGGSVSTLTIQRTQQEDSAVYLCASSPPLRLETQYFGPGTRLTVL.

This clonotype has ten or more counts. The V and J genes are TRBV12-3 or TRBV12-4 and TRBJ1-5; 7 bases match TRBD1. CDR3 length equals 15 residues. V was clipped by 6 bases and J by 5 bases; unmatched bases: 10. The CDR3 bases are TGTGCCAGCAGCCGGACAGGTAGTTTTTATCAGCCCCAGCATTTT. This encodes CASSRTGSFYQPQHF.

The sample holds many counts of this clonotype. The V and J genes are TRBV12-3 or TRBV12-4 and TRBJ2-3, with D maybe TRBD1 (6 bases). V lost 2 bases, J lost 1 base, and 16 bases lay in between. This CDR3 spans 17 amino acids. In DNA form, the CDR3 reads TGTGCCAGCAGTTTATACTCCAGGGGAAGCCGCACAGATACGCAGTATTTT. It is translated as CASSLYSRGSRTDTQYF.

This clonotype has only a few counts. The chain links TRBV7-3 to TRBJ2-1; D possibly corresponds to TRBD2 (5 bases). This CDR3 comprises 14 residues. The V and J ends lost 5 bases and 6 bases respectively, with 14 bases between them. In germline, CDR1 is SGHTA, CDR2 FQGTGA. The CDR3 coding sequence is TGTGCCAGCAGCCTTACGGCGGGTAGCAATGAGCAGTTCTTC. Translated: CASSLTAGSNEQFF.

The sample holds a few counts of this clonotype. The chain has TRBV3-1 and TRBJ2-7; 7 bases align to TRBD2. Per germline, CDR1 LGHDT and CDR2 YNNKEL (reference sequence). This CDR3 comprises 17 residues. V dropped 3 bases and J dropped 2; count of bases not matched to a gene: 13. The CDR3 DNA follows: TGTGCCAGCAGCCACGGGGGGATTGGCGCCCAAACCTACGAGCAGTACTTC. Protein product: CASSHGGIGAQTYEQYF.

This clonotype showed up just a few times. This sequence joins TRBV9 and TRBJ2-3; 13 bases agree with TRBD2. This CDR3 is 18 amino acids long. Germline V gives CDR1 SGDLS, CDR2 YYNGEE. Germline trimming cut 0 bases from V and 0 bases from J; bases unmatched to any gene: 4. The CDR3 region is CASSVGGTSGVSTDTQYF. CDR3 bases: TGTGCCAGCAGCGTAGGGGGGACTAGCGGGGTTAGCACAGATACGCAGTATTTT.

The CDR3 nucleotides are TGTGCCAGCTCACCGGGACAGGCGAATAGGCCCCAGCATTTT. Translated, it gives CASSPGQANRPQHF. The chain links TRBV18 to TRBJ1-5; TRBD1 matches at 8 bases. Germline assignment: CDR1 KGHSH and CDR2 LQKENI. The CDR3 is made up of 14 amino acids. V was pared by 3 bases and J by 9 bases, with 7 bases of the junction left unmatched.

The table lists this clonotype with many counts. The chain has TRBV2 and TRBJ1-2; D might be TRBD1 (5 bases). V lost 7 bases and J 8 bases, leaving 17 bases between the germline ends. This CDR3 comprises 13 residues. Germline-derived CDR1 and CDR2 are SNHLY and FYNNEI. The CDR3 nucleotides read TGTGCCAGCAACCCTGGGACCCTGGGAGGCTACACCTTC. This sequence encodes CASNPGTLGGYTF.

The chain is built from TRBV20-1 and TRBJ2-7, with 13 bases that match TRBD2. V shed 8 bases, J shed 6 bases, and the junction held 7 bases outside the gene matches. The CDR3 consists of 13 residues. Germline lookup yields CDR1 DFQATT and CDR2 SNEGSKA (reference sequence). CDR3 sequence: CSSTGTSGAEQYF. CDR3 coding DNA: TGCAGTTCGACCGGGACTAGCGGGGCCGAGCAGTACTTC.

This chain uses TRBV20-1 with TRBJ2-1, with D unclear. The CDR3 has 13 residues. From germline, CDR1 is DFQATT and CDR2 SNEGSKA (reference sequence). Trimming removed 1 base from V and 14 bases from J, with 18 bases in between. In nucleotides, the CDR3 is TGCAGTGCTAGAGCTTTTGGACCCGAGTTTGAGTTCTTC. This gives the protein CSARAFGPEFEFF.

This chain links TRBV20-1 with TRBJ2-3; D not resolved. The ends were cut back, 6 bases at V and 6 bases at J, with 19 bases in the middle. The CDR3 runs 14 residues. In germline, CDR1 is DFQATT, CDR2 SNEGSKA (reference sequence). Written as DNA, the CDR3 is TGCAGTGCCATAGGTCTAAACGCCGCGGATACGCAGTATTTT. Protein product: CSAIGLNAADTQYF.

This clonotype was seen a handful of times. This chain connects TRBV28 to TRBJ2-2; D unresolved. The CDR3 has 14 residues. Germline V gene lookup returns CDR1 MDHEN and CDR2 SYDVKM. The V end lost 5 bases, the J end lost 0 bases, and 7 bases lay between the germline ends. CDR3 in amino acids: CASSGRANTGELFF. CDR3 DNA: TGTGCCAGCAGTGGACGGGCGAACACCGGGGAGCTGTTTTTT.

This clonotype occurred a few times. The chain has TRBV10-3 and TRBJ1-2; 7 bases agree with TRBD1. Germline V CDR1 and CDR2: ENHRY, SYGVKD. The CDR3 covers 14 residues. The V gene end was trimmed by 7 bases and the J gene end by 4 bases; junction bases not matched to a gene: 9. CDR3 bases: TGTGCCATCAATTCCGAGGGGGCTGGCTATGGCTACACCTTC. Translated: CAINSEGAGYGYTF.

In its sample, this clonotype was seen a few times. The J gene is TRBJ1-4, the V gene TRBV20-1, with 7 bases fitting TRBD1. The CDR3 has 15 amino acids. With 0 bases clipped from V and 7 bases from J, the junction kept 8 bases outside the gene matches. Germline CDR1 DFQATT, CDR2 SNEGSKA (reference sequence). Here the CDR3 reads CSARDETGRGEKLFF. The CDR3 bases are TGCAGTGCTAGAGATGAGACAGGGAGGGGTGAAAAACTGTTTTTT.

This clonotype was seen many times. The J gene is TRBJ2-1, the V gene TRBV7-3, with D unresolved. CDR1 and CDR2 from the germline V gene are SGHTA and FQGTGA. V gave up 4 bases and J gave up 12 bases, with 16 bases separating them. The CDR3 extends over 13 amino acids. This chain's CDR3 is CASSSTRTEMQFF. The CDR3 nucleotides read TGTGCCAGCAGCTCGACCCGGACGGAGATGCAGTTCTTC.

The chain joins TRBV11-2 to TRBJ2-7; D is perhaps TRBD1 (5 bases). Germline V lookup: CDR1 SGHAT, CDR2 FQNNGV. CDR3 length: 14 amino acids. V lost 6 bases, J lost 3 bases, and 15 bases lay in between. The CDR3 sequence is CASRPTQGNYEQYF. The DNA for the CDR3 is TGTGCCAGCAGACCCACCCAGGGTAACTACGAGCAGTACTTC.

The chain recombines TRBV9 with TRBJ2-3, with D perhaps TRBD2 (6 bases). Germline CDR1 reads SGDLS; CDR2 reads YYNGEE. Between the trimmed V and J ends, which lost 4 bases and 3 bases, there was a span of 15 bases. The CDR3 is 15 residues long. CDR3 in amino acids: CASSQSGDPTDTQYF. CDR3 in DNA: TGTGCCAGCAGCCAATCGGGGGATCCAACAGATACGCAGTATTTT.

The rearrangement links TRBV5-1 to TRBJ2-1, with D hard to call. V gave up 4 bases and J gave up 8 bases, with 22 bases separating them. The CDR3 is 16 residues long. Per germline, CDR1 SGHRS and CDR2 YFSETQ. The CDR3 bases are TGCGCCAGCAGCCCCCTGGACCAGAGGTTTTTGGATGAGCAGTTCTTC. As protein: CASSPLDQRFLDEQFF. The variable domain in full, completed from reference TRBV5-1 and TRBJ2-1, reads KAGVTQTPRYLIKTRGQQVTLSCSPISGHRSVSWYQQTPGQGLQFLFEYFSETQRNKGNFPGRFSGRQFSNSRSEMNVSTLELGDSALYLCASSPLDQRFLDEQFFGPGTRLTVL.

This clonotype was detected many times. The chain recombines TRBV15 with TRBJ2-2; a weak D match, TRBD1 (6 bases). Germline V gene sequence: CDR1 LNHNV, CDR2 YYDKDF (reference sequence). The CDR3 runs to 15 residues. V shed 5 bases and J shed 2 bases, with 12 bases lying between them. In DNA, the CDR3 is TGTGCCACCAGCCTACGGGACATTAACACCGGGGAGCTGTTTTTT. This sequence encodes CATSLRDINTGELFF.

This chain connects TRBV11-3 to TRBJ2-3; 10 nucleotides align to TRBD2. Per germline, CDR1 SGHNT and CDR2 YENEEA. J was trimmed by 3 bases and V by 5 bases; bases with no gene match: 2. CDR3 length: 14 amino acids. The CDR3 loop reads CASSLAGATDTQYF. CDR3 nucleotide sequence: TGTGCCAGCAGCCTAGCGGGGGCTACAGATACGCAGTATTTT.

This clonotype occurred a few times. This rearrangement joins TRBV2 to TRBJ2-5; 7 nucleotides line up with TRBD1. V shed 7 bases and J 5 bases; nucleotides not matched to a gene: 13. CDR1 and CDR2 from the germline V gene are SNHLY and FYNNEI. The CDR3 totals 15 residues. CDR3 in DNA: TGTGCCAGCAAAGGTGGGGGACAGATTTGGGAGACCCAGTACTTC. Amino acid sequence: CASKGGGQIWETQYF.

This clonotype has a handful of counts. This chain links TRBV7-8 with TRBJ2-7; D not certain. This CDR3 is 12 amino acids long. V gave up 5 bases and J gave up 5 bases, with 10 bases separating them. In germline, CDR1 is SGHVS, CDR2 FQNEAQ. CDR3 sequence reads: CASSPRFDEQYF. CDR3 bases: TGTGCCAGCAGCCCACGTTTCGACGAGCAGTACTTC.

This clonotype was seen repeatedly, ten times or more. V is TRBV11-2 and J is TRBJ2-1; D uncertain. Germline V gene data show CDR1 as SGHAT and CDR2 as FQNNGV. This CDR3 region has 11 residues. V was clipped by 0 bases and J by 9 bases, with 3 bases between them. The CDR3 bases are TGTGCCAGCAGCTTAGAAAGTGAGCAGTTCTTC. It is translated as CASSLESEQFF.

This clonotype was counted a few times. This chain uses TRBV10-3 with TRBJ2-2; TRBD2 aligns across 8 bases. CDR3 size: 16 residues. Germline V lookup: CDR1 ENHRY, CDR2 SYGVKD. V shed 2 bases and J 7 bases; nucleotides not matched to a gene: 9. CDR3 loop: CAISEEVLAGLGELFF. The CDR3 DNA reads as TGTGCCATCAGTGAGGAGGTTTTAGCGGGACTCGGGGAGCTGTTTTTT.

This clonotype was recorded a few times. V gene TRBV20-1 combines with J gene TRBJ2-4; D may correspond to TRBD1 or TRBD2 (6 bases each). The CDR3 has 14 residues. V was trimmed by 5 bases and J by 1 base, leaving 12 bases between them. Germline-derived CDR1 and CDR2 are DFQATT and SNEGSKA (reference sequence). Written as DNA, the CDR3 is TGCAGTGCTCCCGAAGGGGGGGCCAAAAACATTCAGTACTTC. Its protein is CSAPEGGAKNIQYF.

This clonotype was found once. This may come from a read error, since a much larger clone is one base off. V is TRBV4-3 and J is TRBJ2-3; D is unresolved. Germline CDR1 is LGHNA and CDR2 is YSLEER. Trimming pared 1 base from V and 0 bases from J, leaving 11 bases between. The CDR3 is 16 amino acids. CDR3 in amino acids: CASSQGRESSTDTQYF. CDR3 nucleotides: TGCGCCAGCAGCCAAGGGAGAGAGAGTAGCACAGATACGCAGTATTTT.